This T cell receptor beta chain stems from a study of cytomegalovirus exposure and HLA in healthy donors. Study results and limitations: High specificity and sensitivity for cytomegalovirus status were reported for the classifier.

This CDR3 is 14 amino acids long. V lost 6 bases, J lost 3 bases, and 6 bases stayed unmatched. Looked up from germline, CDR1 is MNHEY and CDR2 is SMNVEV (reference sequence). As for this clone: Its target is not known.

TCRdb's table, derived via immunoSEQ multiplex PCR, lists solely in-frame clones and lacks some. Found here are about 130,000 clones, nearly 90% of them singletons; the top ten hold approximately 3.5%. The specimen sequenced was PBMCs. V is TRBV27 and J is TRBJ2-7; TRBD1 matches 9 bases. The source is a man aged 25-45 years in good health and CMV-seronegative. This CDR3 is CASRDRGSLYEQYF. The DNA for the CDR3 is TGTGCCAGCAGGGACAGGGGTTCCCTCTACGAGCAGTACTTC.